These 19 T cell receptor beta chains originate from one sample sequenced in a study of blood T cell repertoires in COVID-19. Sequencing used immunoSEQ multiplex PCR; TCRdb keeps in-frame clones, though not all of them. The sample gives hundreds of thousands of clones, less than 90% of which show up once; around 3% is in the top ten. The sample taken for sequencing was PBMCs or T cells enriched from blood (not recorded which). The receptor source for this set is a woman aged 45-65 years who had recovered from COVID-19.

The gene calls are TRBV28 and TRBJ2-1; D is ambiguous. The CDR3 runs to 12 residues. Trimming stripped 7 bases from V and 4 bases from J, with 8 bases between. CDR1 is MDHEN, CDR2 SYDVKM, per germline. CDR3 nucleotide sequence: TGTGCCAGCAAAACTGCATACAATGAGCAGTTCTTC. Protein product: CASKTAYNEQFF.

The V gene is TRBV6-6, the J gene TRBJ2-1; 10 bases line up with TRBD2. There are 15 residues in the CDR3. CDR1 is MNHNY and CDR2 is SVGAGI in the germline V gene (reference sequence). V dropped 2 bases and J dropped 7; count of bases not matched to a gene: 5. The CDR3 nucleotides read TGTGCCAGCAGTTACGAGAGTAGCGGGAGGAATGAGCAGTTCTTC. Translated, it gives CASSYESSGRNEQFF.

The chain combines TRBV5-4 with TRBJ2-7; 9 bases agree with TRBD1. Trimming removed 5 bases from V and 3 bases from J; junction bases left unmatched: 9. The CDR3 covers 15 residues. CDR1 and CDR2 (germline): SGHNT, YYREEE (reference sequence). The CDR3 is CASSPRTGEVYEQYF. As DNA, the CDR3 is TGTGCCAGCAGTCCACGGACAGGGGAAGTCTACGAGCAGTACTTC.

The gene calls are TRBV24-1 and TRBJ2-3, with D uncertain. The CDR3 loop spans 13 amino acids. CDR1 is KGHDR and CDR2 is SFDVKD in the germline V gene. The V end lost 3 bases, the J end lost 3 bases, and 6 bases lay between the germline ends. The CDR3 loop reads CATSDPRTDTQYF. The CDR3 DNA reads TGTGCCACCAGTGATCCTAGGACAGATACGCAGTATTTT.

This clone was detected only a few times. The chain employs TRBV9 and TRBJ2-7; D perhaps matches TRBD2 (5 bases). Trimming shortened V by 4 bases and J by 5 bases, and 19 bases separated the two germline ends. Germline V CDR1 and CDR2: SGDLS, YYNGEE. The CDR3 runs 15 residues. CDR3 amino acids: CASSLSAGVFDEQYF. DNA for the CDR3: TGTGCCAGCAGCCTATCCGCCGGGGTATTCGACGAGCAGTACTTC. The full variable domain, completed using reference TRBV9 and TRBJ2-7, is DSGVTQTPKHLITATGQRVTLRCSPRSGDLSVYWYQQSLDQGLQFLIQYYNGEERAKGNILERFSAQQFPDLHSELNLSSLELGDSALYFCASSLSAGVFDEQYFGPGTRLTVT.

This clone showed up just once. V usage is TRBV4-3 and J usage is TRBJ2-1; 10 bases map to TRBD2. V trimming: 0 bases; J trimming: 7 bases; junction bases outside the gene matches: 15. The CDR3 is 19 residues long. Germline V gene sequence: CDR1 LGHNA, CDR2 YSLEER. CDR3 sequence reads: CASSQENHQAGGARNEQFF. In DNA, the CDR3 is TGCGCCAGCAGCCAAGAAAACCACCAAGCGGGAGGGGCGCGGAATGAGCAGTTCTTC.

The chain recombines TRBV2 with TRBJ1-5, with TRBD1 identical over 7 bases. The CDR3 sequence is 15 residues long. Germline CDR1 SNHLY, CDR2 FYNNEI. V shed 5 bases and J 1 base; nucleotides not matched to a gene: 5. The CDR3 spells CASSRQGRSNQPQHF. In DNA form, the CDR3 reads TGTGCCAGCAGTAGACAGGGCAGGAGCAATCAGCCCCAGCATTTT.

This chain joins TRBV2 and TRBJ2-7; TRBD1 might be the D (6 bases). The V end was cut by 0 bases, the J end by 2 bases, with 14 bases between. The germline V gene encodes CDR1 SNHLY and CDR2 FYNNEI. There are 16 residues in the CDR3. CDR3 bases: TGTGCCAGCAGTGAAGCCCTCCGGACAGCTACCTACGAGCAGTACTTC. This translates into CASSEALRTATYEQYF.

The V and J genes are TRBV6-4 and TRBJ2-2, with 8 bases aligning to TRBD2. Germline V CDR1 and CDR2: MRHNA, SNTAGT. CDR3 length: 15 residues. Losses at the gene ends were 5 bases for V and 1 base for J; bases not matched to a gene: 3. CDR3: CASSREGRNTGELFF. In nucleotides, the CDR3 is TGTGCCAGCAGTCGGGAGGGGCGGAACACCGGGGAGCTGTTTTTT.

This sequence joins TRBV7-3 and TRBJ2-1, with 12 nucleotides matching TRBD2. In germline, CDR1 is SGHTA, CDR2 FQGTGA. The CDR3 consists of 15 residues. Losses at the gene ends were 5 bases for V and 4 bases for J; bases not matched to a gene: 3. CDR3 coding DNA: TGTGCCAGCAGCATTCTAGCGGGAGGGTACAATGAGCAGTTCTTC. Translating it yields CASSILAGGYNEQFF.

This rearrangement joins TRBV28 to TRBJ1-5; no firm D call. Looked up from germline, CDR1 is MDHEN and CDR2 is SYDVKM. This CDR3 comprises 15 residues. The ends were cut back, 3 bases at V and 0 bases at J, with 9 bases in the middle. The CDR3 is CASSLQFHSNQPQHF. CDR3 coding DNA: TGTGCCAGCAGTTTGCAGTTTCATAGCAATCAGCCCCAGCATTTT. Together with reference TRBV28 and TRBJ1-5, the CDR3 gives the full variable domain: DVKVTQSSRYLVKRTGEKVFLECVQDMDHENMFWYRQDPGLGLRLIYFSYDVKMKEKGDIPEGYSVSREKKERFSLILESASTNQTSMYLCASSLQFHSNQPQHFGDGTRLSIL.

The CDR3 nucleotides read TGTGCCAGCATGAGGGGCGGGAGGGAGACCCAGTACTTC. This sequence encodes CASMRGGRETQYF. This chain links TRBV12-3 or TRBV12-4 with TRBJ2-5; 8 nucleotides align to TRBD2. Trimming removed 7 bases from V and 5 bases from J; junction bases left unmatched: 6. There are 13 residues in the CDR3.

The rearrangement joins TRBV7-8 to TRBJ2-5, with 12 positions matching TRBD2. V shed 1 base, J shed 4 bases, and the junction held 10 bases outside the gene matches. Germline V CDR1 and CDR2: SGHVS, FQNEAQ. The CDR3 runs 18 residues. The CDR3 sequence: CASSLGVLAGGPGETQYF. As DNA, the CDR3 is TGTGCCAGCAGCTTAGGGGTCCTAGCGGGAGGGCCGGGAGAGACCCAGTACTTC.

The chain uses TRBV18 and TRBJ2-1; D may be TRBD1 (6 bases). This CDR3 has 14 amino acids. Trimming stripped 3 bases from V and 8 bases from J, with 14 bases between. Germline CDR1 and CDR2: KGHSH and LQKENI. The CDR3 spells CASSPPGTKDEQFF. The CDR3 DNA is TGTGCCAGCTCACCGCCCGGGACAAAGGATGAGCAGTTCTTC.

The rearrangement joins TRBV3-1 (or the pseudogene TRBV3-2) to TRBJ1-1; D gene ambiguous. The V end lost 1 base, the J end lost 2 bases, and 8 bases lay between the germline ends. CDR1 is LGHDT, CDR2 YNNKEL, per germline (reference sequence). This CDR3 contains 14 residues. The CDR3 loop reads CASSQGQANTEAFF. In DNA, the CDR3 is TGTGCCAGCAGCCAAGGGCAGGCTAACACTGAAGCTTTCTTT.

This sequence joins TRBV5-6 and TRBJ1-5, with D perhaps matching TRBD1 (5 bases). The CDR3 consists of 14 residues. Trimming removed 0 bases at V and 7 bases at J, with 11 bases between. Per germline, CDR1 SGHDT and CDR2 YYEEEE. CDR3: CASSLESGSQPQHF. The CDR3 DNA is TGTGCCAGCAGCTTGGAATCAGGGTCCCAGCCCCAGCATTTT.

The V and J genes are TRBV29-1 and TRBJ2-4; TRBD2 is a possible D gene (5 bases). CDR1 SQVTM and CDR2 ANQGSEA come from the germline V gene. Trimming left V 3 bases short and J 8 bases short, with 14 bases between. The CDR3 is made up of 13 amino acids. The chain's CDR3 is CSVDGKSGDIQYF. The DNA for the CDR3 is TGCAGCGTTGATGGCAAGAGCGGTGACATTCAGTACTTC.

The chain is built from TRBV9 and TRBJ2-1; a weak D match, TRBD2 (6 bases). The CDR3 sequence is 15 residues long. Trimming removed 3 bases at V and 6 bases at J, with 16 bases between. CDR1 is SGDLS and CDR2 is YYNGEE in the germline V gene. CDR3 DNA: TGTGCCAGCAGCGCCGAGGGGACTTTTAGCAATGAGCAGTTCTTC. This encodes CASSAEGTFSNEQFF.

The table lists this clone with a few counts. The CDR3 bases are TGTGCCAGCTCGGATACACAGGGGGCGAGGGCTGAAGCTTTCTTT. The encoded protein is CASSDTQGARAEAFF. The chain recombines TRBV18 with TRBJ1-1; 9 nucleotides match TRBD1. CDR3 size: 15 residues. Germline CDR1 KGHSH, CDR2 LQKENI. The ends lost 6 bases at V and 6 bases at J; junction bases unmatched: 11.